This section outlines one T cell receptor (beta chain) sequence together with its context. This entry is derived from a study of cytomegalovirus exposure and HLA in healthy donors. There are 16 residues in the CDR3. J gave up 2 bases and V 3 bases, and 9 bases lay outside the gene matches. CDR1 and CDR2 from the germline V gene are MGHDK and SYGVNS. This table comes from immunoSEQ multiplex PCR, and its TCRdb copy is limited to in-frame clones, with some not included. Of 75,000 to 100,000 clones in the sample, 95% to 98% were seen once. The receptor's source is a man younger than 30 in good health and CMV-seronegative. The chain couples TRBV25-1 to TRBJ2-7; 8 bases line up with TRBD1. Sequenced input: PBMCs. The CDR3 nucleotides are TGTGCCAGCAGTGACCCCGCACGGACAGGGACCTACGAGCAGTACTTC. It translates to CASSDPARTGTYEQYF.